This T cell receptor (beta chain) emerged from a study of blood T cell repertoires in COVID-19. Study-wide background: Spain, Italy and the United States supplied samples that represented acute and convalescent COVID-19. T cells, B-cell-depleted T cells, or PBMCs supplied cDNA or gDNA.

This clone came up a few times. The CDR3 covers 15 residues. Germline V gene sequence: CDR1 SGHRS, CDR2 YFSETQ. The germline V and J ends were trimmed by 2 bases and 5 bases, with 16 bases remaining between them. Clones were sequenced by immunoSEQ multiplex PCR, and TCRdb holds only the in-frame ones, with some missing. The sample holds about 99,000 clones, approximately 84% seen once. The specimen sequenced was peripheral blood. The rearrangement uses TRBV5-1 and TRBJ1-2; D may be TRBD1 (6 bases). This TCR was sampled from a man between 60 and 70 years old with acute or convalescent COVID-19. The CDR3 DNA reads TGCGCCAGCAGCTTTGCACAGGGTGGAACTTATGGCTACACCTTC. Translating it yields CASSFAQGGTYGYTF.